This T cell receptor beta chain came from a study of T cell responses to AZD1222 COVID-19 vaccine listed by TCRdb under 2021. Regarding the study in general: AZD1222 recipients with second doses at about 4 weeks or about 12 weeks were pooled, because spike-specific TCR depth and breadth did not differ between schedules. TCR sequencing covered 233 trial participants: 200 to 220 given two doses of AZD1222 and 26 given two doses of MenACWY control vaccine. Trial participants were enrolled by age into subgroups of 18-55, 56-69 and 70-plus years, and 148, 28 and 57 TCR-sequenced participants, respectively, were included in these subgroups.

Sample time point, as interpreted from the label and publication: baseline before first vaccination. Vaccinee samples came from UK trials COV001 and COV002, including a single-blind randomized controlled phase 2/3 trial of AZD1222 (ChAdOx1 nCoV-19) in healthy adults. For TCRbeta chain sequencing, PBMC samples from trial participants were taken at day 0 and at day 28 after the second dose. The CDR3 regions of human TCRbeta chains were subjected to immunosequencing. Per the authors' processing: TCRs in the repertoires were matched against a reference library of SARS-CoV-2-specific TCRs that had been generated with the MIRA antigen-specificity platform. Breadth was defined as the fraction of unique TCRs that were SARS-CoV-2-associated, and depth was defined as the fraction of total T cells that were SARS-CoV-2-associated. Using the MIRA data, each spike-specific TCR was mapped to the spike region that the TCR reacts to and placed in a CD4 or CD8 class. Log10-transformed breadth and depth values were compared by one-way ANOVA with Sidak's multiple comparisons tests. TCRdb holds this immuneACCESS table with in-frame rearrangements only. Some clones are missing; in checked studies, unresolved V genes explain under half, and the rest has no known cause. That table supplies the V and J calls and clone size; D and trimming were determined from the DNA. In all, the sample holds some 130,000 clones, and around 84% of those were seen once. The top ten hold roughly 3.9% of the sample.

What the work shows at the level of the full study, not this receptor alone: Nearly half of unique spike-specific TCRs reportedly recognized epitopes outside regions mutated in the B.1.351 and B.1.1.7 variants. Most participants were white British and females outnumbered males, and the authors suggested that clonal diversity may have been underestimated. A significant rise in spike-specific TCR breadth and depth was observed after two AZD1222 doses relative to day 0 and relative to MenACWY recipients. Conclusions about previously exposed vaccinees are limited because only five or six AZD1222 recipients were SARS-CoV-2 seropositive at baseline. The 56-69-year group was small, and its depth increase did not reach significance, likely because of low power. CD4 TCRs associated with the vaccine covered the entire spike protein, and the dominant responses were in regions 160-218 and 743-854. Because no day 14 peak-response samples were available, repertoires were characterized only after the peak T cell response.

Concerning this clone itself: Its antigen is not yet known. Base-call qualities are not available, and no considerably larger clone is one nucleotide away.

The sequencing here drew on peripheral blood, taken on day 0 of AZD1222 vaccination. This TCR derives from an adult in good health.

The CDR3 is CASSPGQGSLMNTEAFF. The DNA sequence is given as TGCGCCAGCAGCCCTGGACAGGGGAGCTTAATGAACACTGAAGCTTTCTTT. The chain is assembled from TRBV5-1 and TRBJ1-1, and 9 bases in between align with TRBD1. Taken from the germline V gene, the CDR1 and CDR2 loops are SGHRS and YFSETQ. Taken from cysteine to phenylalanine, the CDR3 has 17 residues. Only the CDR3 portion is preserved as DNA: 51 bases, with reading frame beginning at the first base. V trim: 4 bases; J trim: 0 bases; unmatched bases: 10.